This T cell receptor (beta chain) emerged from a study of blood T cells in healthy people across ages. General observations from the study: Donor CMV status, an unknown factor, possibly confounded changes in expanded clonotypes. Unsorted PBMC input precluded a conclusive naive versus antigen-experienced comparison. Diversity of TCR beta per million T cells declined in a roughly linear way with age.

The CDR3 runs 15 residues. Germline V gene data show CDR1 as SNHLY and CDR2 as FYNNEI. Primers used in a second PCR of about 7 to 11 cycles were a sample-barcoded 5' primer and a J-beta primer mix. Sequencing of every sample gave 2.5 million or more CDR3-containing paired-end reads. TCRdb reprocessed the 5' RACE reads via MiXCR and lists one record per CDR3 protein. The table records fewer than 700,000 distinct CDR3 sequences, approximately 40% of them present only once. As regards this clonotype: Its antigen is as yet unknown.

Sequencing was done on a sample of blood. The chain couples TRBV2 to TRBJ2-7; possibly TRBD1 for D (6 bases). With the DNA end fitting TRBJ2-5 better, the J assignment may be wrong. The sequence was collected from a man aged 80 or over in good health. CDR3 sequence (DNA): TGTGCCAGCAGCTTATTACAGGGCCCGCTTGGGACCCAGTACTTC. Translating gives CASSLLQGPLGTQYF.